This TCR beta chain was captured by sequencing in a study of beta chain features in type 1 diabetes. Findings and limits, study-wide: Resolution of whether HLA type affects TCRB rearrangement was not achieved here.

The authors reverse transcribed all of the isolated RNA, so sequencing captured expressed TCRB transcripts. Profiling relied on immunoSEQ multiplex PCR, and the TCRdb table lists in-frame clones only, not all of them. The repertoire holds approximately 40,000 clones, with 50% as singletons. Concerning this clone itself: Its target is unknown.

Between the trimmed V and J ends, which lost 2 bases and 5 bases, there was a span of 9 bases. This CDR3 comprises 13 residues. Per germline, CDR1 SGHTA and CDR2 FQGTGA. Purity above 98% was achieved in all sorted populations. V usage is TRBV7-3 and J usage is TRBJ2-5; possible D gene TRBD2, 6 bases. This TCR derives from a woman aged 30 to 39 in good health. Material: stem cell memory CD4+ T cells from blood. The CDR3 sequence: CASSLGGSETQYF. The CDR3, as DNA: TGTGCCAGCAGCTTAGGGGGGTCGGAGACCCAGTACTTC.